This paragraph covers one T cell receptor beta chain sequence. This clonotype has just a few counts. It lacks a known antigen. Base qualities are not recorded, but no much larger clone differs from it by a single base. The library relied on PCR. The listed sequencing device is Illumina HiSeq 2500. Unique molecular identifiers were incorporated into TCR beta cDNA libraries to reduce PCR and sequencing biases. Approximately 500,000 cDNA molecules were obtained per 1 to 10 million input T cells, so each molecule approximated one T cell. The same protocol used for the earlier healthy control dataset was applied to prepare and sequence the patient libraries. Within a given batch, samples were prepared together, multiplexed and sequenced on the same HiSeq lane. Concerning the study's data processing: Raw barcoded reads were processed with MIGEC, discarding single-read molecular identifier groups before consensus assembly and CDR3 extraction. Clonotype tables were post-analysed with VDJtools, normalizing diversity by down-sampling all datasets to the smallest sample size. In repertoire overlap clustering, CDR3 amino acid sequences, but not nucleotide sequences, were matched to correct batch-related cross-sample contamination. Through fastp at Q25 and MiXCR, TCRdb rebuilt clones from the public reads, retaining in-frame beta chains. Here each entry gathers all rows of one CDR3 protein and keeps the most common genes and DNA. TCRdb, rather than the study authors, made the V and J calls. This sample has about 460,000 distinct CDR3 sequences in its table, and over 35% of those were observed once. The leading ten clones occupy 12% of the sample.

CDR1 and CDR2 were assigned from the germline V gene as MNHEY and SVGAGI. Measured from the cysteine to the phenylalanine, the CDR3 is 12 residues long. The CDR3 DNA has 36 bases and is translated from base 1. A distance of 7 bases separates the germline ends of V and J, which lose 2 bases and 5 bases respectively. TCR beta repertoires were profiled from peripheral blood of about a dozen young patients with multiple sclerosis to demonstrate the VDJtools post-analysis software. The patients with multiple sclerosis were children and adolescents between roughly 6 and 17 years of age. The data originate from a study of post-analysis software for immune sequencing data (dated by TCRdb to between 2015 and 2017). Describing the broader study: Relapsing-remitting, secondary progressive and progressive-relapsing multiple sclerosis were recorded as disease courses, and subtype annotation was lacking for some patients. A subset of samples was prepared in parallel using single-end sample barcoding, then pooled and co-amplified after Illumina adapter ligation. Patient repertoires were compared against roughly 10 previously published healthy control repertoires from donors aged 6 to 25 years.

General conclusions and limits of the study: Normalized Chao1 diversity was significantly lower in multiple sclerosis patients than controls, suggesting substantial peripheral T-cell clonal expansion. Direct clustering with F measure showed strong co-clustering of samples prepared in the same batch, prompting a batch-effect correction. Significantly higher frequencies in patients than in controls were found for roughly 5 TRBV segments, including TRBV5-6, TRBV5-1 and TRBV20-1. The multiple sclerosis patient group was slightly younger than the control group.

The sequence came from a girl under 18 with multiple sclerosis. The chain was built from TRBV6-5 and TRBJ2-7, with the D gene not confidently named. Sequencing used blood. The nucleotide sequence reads TGTGCCAGCAGTTACCCCCCAAACGAGCAGTACTTC. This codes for CASSYPPNEQYF.